This T cell receptor beta chain was retrieved from a study of beta chain features in type 1 diabetes. Notes on the study in general: Among all four CD4+ subsets, Type 1 diabetes patients had TCRB CDR3s that were moderately but significantly shorter.

Since all of the isolated RNA was reverse transcribed, expressed TCRB transcripts were what got sequenced. The assay was immunoSEQ multiplex PCR, and TCRdb's table has in-frame clones only and misses some. Of 600,000 or so clones in the sample, 12% were seen once. Points on this clone: Antigen specificity is unknown.

V lost 6 bases, J lost 10 bases, and 7 bases lay in between. The CDR3 runs to 11 residues. From germline, CDR1 is KGHSH and CDR2 LQKENI. Sequencing was carried out using naive CD4+ T cells from blood. The chain carries TRBV18 and TRBJ2-6; no reliable D call. The receptor comes from a man aged 30 to 39 with type 1 diabetes. CDR3 sequence: CASSPSNVLTF. CDR3 in DNA: TGTGCCAGCTCCCCTAGTAACGTCCTGACTTTC.